This T cell receptor beta chain appears in the sequencing data of a study of vaccination effects on CD4 cells after COVID-19. Overall study findings and caveats: There was marked clonal contraction among infection- and vaccine-induced clones late after vaccination.

Trimming removed 3 bases from V and 1 base from J, with 12 bases in between. This CDR3 is built from 15 residues. Germline-derived CDR1 and CDR2 are KGHSH and LQKENI. Some clones are missing from TCRdb's copy, which holds only in-frame ones; the method was immunoSEQ multiplex PCR. The sample consists of about 27,000 clones, roughly two thirds of them appearing once. Concerning this clone itself: Antigen unknown.

CD4+ T cells specific for antigen were expanded with viral peptide pools by the ViraFEST assay before sequencing. Subsequent to a culture period of 10 days, CD4+ T cells were isolated. None of the vaccinated had previously contracted SARS-CoV-2, and their nucleocapsid antibodies tested negative. Researchers reported culturing 2 million or so PBMC in each well, adding approximately 10 IU/ml IL-2 and roughly 10 ug/ml peptides. This material consisted of CD4+ T cells from PBMCs cultured with SARS-CoV-2 spike peptides, taken before COVID-19 vaccination. The chain combines TRBV18 with TRBJ1-2; D call uncertain. This TCR derives from a human donor who received a COVID-19 vaccine. This chain's CDR3 is CASSPAAGSNYGYTF. Written as DNA, the CDR3 is TGTGCCAGCTCACCGGCGGCTGGCAGTAACTATGGCTACACCTTC.